The sequence of this T cell receptor (beta chain) was determined in a study of shared clonotypes between healthy human individuals. Study in general: Aged between 18 and 49, the donors were a couple of women and a few men. For every donor, three CD4 naive, three CD4 memory, two CD8 naive and one CD8 memory plates were used.

Naive CD8 cells lacked CD45RO and underwent positive selection for CCR7, leaving out terminally differentiated effector memory CD45RA+ cells. Assay used: immunoSEQ multiplex PCR; TCRdb lists only in-frame clones, some missing. The sample gives roughly 600,000 clones, 95% to 98% of which show up once; 0.25% to 0.35% is in the top ten. With regard to this clone: The sample carries other DNA sequences with the same CDR3.

Deletions cut 2 bases from V and 2 bases from J, with 4 bases between. Germline values: CDR1 SGHVS, CDR2 FQNEAQ. CDR3 length: 13 amino acids. The source is a man aged 30-40 years in good health. The J gene is TRBJ1-5, the V gene TRBV7-8, with unresolved D. The sequenced sample consisted of naive CD8+ T cells sorted from blood. The CDR3 nucleotides read TGTGCCAGCAGCTTACGGGGCAATCAGCCCCAGCATTTT. It specifies CASSLRGNQPQHF.